The sequence of this TCR beta chain was determined in a study of blood T cell repertoires in COVID-19. Enrollees, roughly 18 to 95 years old, lived in approximately 25 US areas. In the study's own analysis: Reference gene primer amplification yielded estimated nucleated cell counts. TCRdb's table, derived via immunoSEQ multiplex PCR, lists solely in-frame clones and lacks some. V, J and clone size were drawn from that table, and D and trimming were deduced from the DNA. This table has 310,000 or so clones, roughly 87% appearing once. Germline V gene lookup returns CDR1 MGHDK and CDR2 SYGVNS. Trimming took off 0 bases at V and 10 bases at J, with 10 bases between the two ends. This CDR3 comprises 13 residues.

This TCR was sampled from a woman aged 40 to 50 who had recovered from COVID-19. V gene TRBV25-1 combines with J gene TRBJ1-5; D is undetermined. The sample consisted of PBMCs or T cells enriched from blood (not recorded which). Written as DNA, the CDR3 is TGTGCCAGCAGTGAATATGGCCGTTCACCCCAGCATTTT. Residues: CASSEYGRSPQHF. The entire variable domain, with the rest obtained from reference TRBV25-1 and TRBJ1-5, is as follows: EADIYQTPRYLVIGTGKKITLECSQTMGHDKMYWYQQDPGMELHLIHYSYGVNSTEKGDLSSESTVSRIRTEHFPLTLESARPSHTSQYLCASSEYGRSPQHFGDGTRLSIL.